These 3 T cell receptor beta chains came from one sample sequenced in a study of cytomegalovirus exposure and HLA in healthy donors. Researchers ran the PCR with 60 Vbeta and 13 Jbeta primers. The data were produced by immunoSEQ multiplex PCR, yet TCRdb's version contains in-frame clones alone and is incomplete. Of some 210,000 clones in the sample, around 80% are singletons; the top ten hold 3.5% to 4%. The sample comprised PBMCs. The receptors originated from a male donor in good health and CMV-seronegative.

In this sample, this clone turned up once. The chain carries TRBV7-9 and TRBJ1-4, with 7 bases matching TRBD1. Germline V lookup: CDR1 SEHNR, CDR2 FQNEAQ (reference sequence). After removal of 5 bases from V and 8 bases from J, the junction contained 8 bases not matched to a gene. The CDR3 covers 14 residues. CDR3 sequence (DNA): TGTGCCAGCAGCCCTCGACAGGGCCAAGAAAAACTGTTTTTT. Translated: CASSPRQGQEKLFF.

The rearrangement joins TRBV10-3 to TRBJ1-5; D is unclear. V lost 10 bases, J lost 3 bases, and 13 bases lay in between. The CDR3 is made up of 13 amino acids. Germline CDR1 and CDR2: ENHRY and SYGVKD. This CDR3 is CATGGGNNQPQHF. For the CDR3, the DNA is TGTGCCACCGGAGGAGGGAACAATCAGCCCCAGCATTTT.

This chain joins TRBV19 and TRBJ1-2; D is unresolved. Germline loops: CDR1 LNHDA, CDR2 SQIVND (reference sequence). Trimming shortened V by 0 bases and J by 7 bases, and 15 bases separated the two germline ends. The CDR3 length is 15 residues. This chain's CDR3 is CASSIEEGRWSGYTF. CDR3 bases: TGTGCCAGTAGTATAGAAGAGGGCCGGTGGTCTGGCTACACCTTC.